This is a list of T cell receptor beta chains from one sample in a study of shared clonotypes between healthy human individuals. Assay used: immunoSEQ multiplex PCR; TCRdb lists only in-frame clones, some missing. The data contain around 2.5 million clones, under 95% of them singletons. Material for sequencing was naive CD4+ T cells from PBMCs. These receptors all come from a man younger than 35 in good health. Some clones in this sample may be carry-over from other donors' samples. Both conserved end residues are part of each CDR3. The order of the fields is D gene, V gene, clone size, J gene, CDR3 DNA, CDR3 protein. A D gene is named only where the DNA matches it firmly. Expanded clones get a size class; other rows say once, few or many, or leave the size out.

>NA|TRBV4-2|NA|TRBJ2-7
TGTGCCAGCAGCCAAGATAACCGGGGCTGGTTCGAGCAGTACTTC
CASSQDNRGWFEQYF
>NA|TRBV28|NA|TRBJ2-5
TGTGCCAGCAGTCTCCAGCATGGGCCTTGGAAGACCCAGTACTTC
CASSLQHGPWKTQYF
>TRBD2|TRBV5-4|NA|TRBJ2-1
TGTGCCAGCAGCTTGGAAGGCGGGAGGGTTCCCTACAATGAGCAGTTCTTC
CASSLEGGRVPYNEQFF
>NA|TRBV9|few|TRBJ1-1
TGTGCCAGCAGCGTAGACTGGAACACTGAAGCTTTCTTT
CASSVDWNTEAFF
>NA|TRBV4-3|NA|TRBJ1-3
TGCGCCAGCAGCCAAGAATTCGTCCAGGGGTCCTCTGGAAACACCATATATTTT
CASSQEFVQGSSGNTIYF
>TRBD1|TRBV5-8|NA|TRBJ2-2
TGTGCCAGCAGCTTGTCGGGACAGGGGAACACCGGGGAGCTGTTTTTT
CASSLSGQGNTGELFF
>TRBD1|TRBV9|once|TRBJ2-2
TGTGCCAGCAGGGAGACAGGGGCGAACACCGGGGAGCTGTTTTTT
CASRETGANTGELFF
>NA|TRBV11-2|NA|TRBJ1-1
TGTGCCAGCAGCGCCTACCGGGGGGTGATCGTCACTGAAGCTTTCTTT
CASSAYRGVIVTEAFF
>NA|TRBV15|NA|TRBJ2-1
TGTGCCACCAGCAGAGTCACTGGTGAGCAGTTCTTC
CATSRVTGEQFF
>TRBD2|TRBV7-9|NA|TRBJ2-2
TGTGCCAGCAGCTCTCCAGCGGGGAGAGGGACCGGGGAGCTGTTTTTT
CASSSPAGRGTGELFF
>NA|TRBV2|NA|TRBJ2-3
TGTGCCAGCAGGGATCGAACAGGGCCAGATACGCAGTATTTT
CASRDRTGPDTQYF
>TRBD2|TRBV6-5|NA|TRBJ2-7
TGTGCCAGCAGTTACGGGGTAGCGGGAGTGGGCGAGCAGTACTTC
CASSYGVAGVGEQYF
>NA|TRBV5-6|NA|TRBJ1-4
TGTGCCAGCAGTCGGACAGCGATTAATGAAAAACTGTTTTTT
CASSRTAINEKLFF
>TRBD1|TRBV11-3|NA|TRBJ1-1
TGTGCCAGCAGCTTAGATAGGGACAGCTTTACTACTTTCTTT
CASSLDRDSFTTFF
>NA|TRBV6-5|NA|TRBJ1-2
TGTGCCAGCAGTCGGACAGTCGCCAACTATGGCTACACCTTC
CASSRTVANYGYTF
>TRBD1|TRBV19|NA|TRBJ2-3
TGTGCCAGTAGTCCCTCCCGGACAGGCCGGGACCCCCTTAGGACAGATACGCAGTATTTT
CASSPSRTGRDPLRTDTQYF
>NA|TRBV15|NA|TRBJ2-2
TGTGCCACCAGCAGATCAGCCGGGGAGCTGTTTTTT
CATSRSAGELFF
>NA|TRBV28|NA|TRBJ1-5
TGTGCCAGCAGCCCGGGACTCCCGTACAATCAGCCCCAGCATTTT
CASSPGLPYNQPQHF
>NA|TRBV7-9|NA|TRBJ2-7
TGTGCCAGCAGCTTAGTTGCAGGGGCGGGCTACGAGCAGTACTTC
CASSLVAGAGYEQYF
>NA|TRBV6-5|NA|TRBJ2-1
TGTGCCAGCAGTTACCCCAACAGTGGTAATGAGCAGTTCTTC
CASSYPNSGNEQFF
>TRBD1|TRBV28|NA|TRBJ1-2
TGTGCCAGCAGTTTCATCGCGCCGACAGGGGAGAGCTATGGCTACACCTTC
CASSFIAPTGESYGYTF
>NA|TRBV30|NA|TRBJ1-1
TGTGCCTGGTCCCGGCCGCGGGAGAAGAACACTGAAGCTTTCTTT
CAWSRPREKNTEAFF
>NA|TRBV7-2|NA|TRBJ2-1
TGTGCCAGCAGCTTCTCGGGAAACAATGAGCAGTTCTTC
CASSFSGNNEQFF
>TRBD2|TRBV7-3|NA|TRBJ2-2
TGTGCCAGGCACAGCGGGAGGGCCACCGGGGAGCTGTTTTTT
CARHSGRATGELFF
>NA|TRBV21-1|NA|TRBJ1-5
TGTGCCAGCAGCAAATTCGGCAGGGGGCCGGAAAGTAGCAATCAGCCCCAGCATTTT
CASSKFGRGPESSNQPQHF
>NA|TRBV19|NA|TRBJ2-2
TGTGCCAGTAATGGGGAAACGGGAGTACCCGGGGAGCTGTTTTTT
CASNGETGVPGELFF
>TRBD2|TRBV5-1|NA|TRBJ2-7
TGCGCCAGCAGCTTTAGCGGGAGGGTAGGCTACGAGCAGTACTTC
CASSFSGRVGYEQYF
>NA|TRBV5-6|NA|TRBJ2-7
TGTGCCAGCAGCTTGTCACCAGCCCACTACGAGCAGTACTTC
CASSLSPAHYEQYF
>NA|TRBV6-6|NA|TRBJ1-1
TGTGCCAGCAGTTGGTCAGGGTCCATCACTGAAGCTTTCTTT
CASSWSGSITEAFF
>TRBD2|TRBV19|NA|TRBJ2-7
TGTGCCAGTAGCCCGACTAGCGGGGGCTCCTACGAGCAGTACTTC
CASSPTSGGSYEQYF
>TRBD2|TRBV7-9|NA|TRBJ2-3
TGTGCCAGCAGCTTGCGGTGGAATGGGCGGGAGCGGATAGATACGCAGTATTTT
CASSLRWNGRERIDTQYF
>NA|TRBV7-9|NA|TRBJ1-5
TGTGCCAGCAGCATGGGAGGCAATCAGCCCCAGCATTTT
CASSMGGNQPQHF
>NA|TRBV6-1|NA|TRBJ2-3
TGTGCCAGCCGGGACATTCTGGCAGATACGCAGTATTTT
CASRDILADTQYF
>NA|TRBV10-1|NA|TRBJ2-7
TGCGCCAGCAGTGAGTCGGGCAGGGTTCCCCACGAGCAGTACTTC
CASSESGRVPHEQYF
>TRBD1|TRBV6-1|NA|TRBJ1-5
TGTGCCAGCAGGGTCGGGACAGGGTTGCCCCAGCATTTT
CASRVGTGLPQHF
>NA|TRBV5-4|NA|TRBJ1-2
TGTGCCAGCAGCTTGGACCTCAATAGAACCTTC
CASSLDLNRTF
>NA|TRBV6-5|NA|TRBJ2-1
TGTGCCAGCAGACCGGGGCCAGACAATGAGCAGTTCTTC
CASRPGPDNEQFF
>NA|TRBV10-2|NA|TRBJ2-1
TGCGCCAGCAGTGGAGCGACCTCCTACAATGAGCAGTTCTTC
CASSGATSYNEQFF
>TRBD2|TRBV30|NA|TRBJ2-7
TGTGCCTGGAGTGTAAAAGCGGGAGGGTACGAGCAGTACTTC
CAWSVKAGGYEQYF
>NA|TRBV6-5|NA|TRBJ2-6
TGTGCCAGCAGTTACTCGAGCTTCTCTGGGGCCAACGTCCTGACTTTC
CASSYSSFSGANVLTF
>NA|TRBV19|NA|TRBJ2-7
TGTGCCAGTAGCGGGACTCCTTATTACGAGCAGTACTTC
CASSGTPYYEQYF
>NA|TRBV5-1|NA|TRBJ1-5
TGCGCCAGCAGCACAGGGTACAATCAGCCCCAGCATTTT
CASSTGYNQPQHF
>NA|TRBV21-1|once|TRBJ2-7
TGTGCCAGCAGCAAAAATCCTAGCGGGGTACTCTACGAGCAGTACTTC
CASSKNPSGVLYEQYF
>TRBD1|TRBV5-1|NA|TRBJ1-2
TGCGCCAGCAGCCCGCGGGACAGTAACTATGGCTACACCTTC
CASSPRDSNYGYTF
>NA|TRBV5-1|NA|TRBJ2-7
TGCGCCAGCAGCCCCGGGACAAGTGCCTACGAGCAGTACTTC
CASSPGTSAYEQYF
>TRBD1|TRBV29-1|NA|TRBJ2-7
TGCAGCGCGCTCAGACAGGGGCGGTACGAGCAGTACTTC
CSALRQGRYEQYF
>NA|TRBV7-9|NA|TRBJ2-5
TGTGCCAGCAGCTTGAACAGTCAAGAGACCCAGTACTTC
CASSLNSQETQYF
>TRBD2|TRBV19|NA|TRBJ2-5
TGTGCCAGTAGCTATAGCCCGGGGACTAGCGGGAGGGGATCGTTGGAGACCCAGTACTTC
CASSYSPGTSGRGSLETQYF
>NA|TRBV27|NA|TRBJ2-2
TGTGCCAGCAGCCGACCTTGGGGCGACGCCACCGGGGAGCTGTTTTTT
CASSRPWGDATGELFF
>NA|TRBV6-6|NA|TRBJ1-4
TGTGCCAGCAGTTACAGGGACAACTCAAATGAAAAACTGTTTTTT
CASSYRDNSNEKLFF
>TRBD2|TRBV7-9|NA|TRBJ2-3
TGTGCCAGCAGCCCCCGGTTAGCGGGAGCGGCAGATACGCAGTATTTT
CASSPRLAGAADTQYF
>NA|TRBV28|NA|TRBJ2-1
TGTGCCAGCAGGCGCGGCCGGGGAGCCTCCTACAATGAGCAGTTCTTC
CASRRGRGASYNEQFF
>NA|TRBV28|few|TRBJ1-5
TGTGCCAGCAGTTTACTCGGCACCGGGCCACCGCATTTT
CASSLLGTGPPHF
>TRBD2|TRBV5-6|NA|TRBJ2-1
TGTGCCAGCAGCCATGGACTAGCGGGAGAGAATGAGCAGTTCTTC
CASSHGLAGENEQFF
>NA|TRBV14|NA|TRBJ2-7
TGTGCCAGCAGCCAAGGAATTGCCCCCTCCTACGAGCAGTACTTC
CASSQGIAPSYEQYF
>NA|TRBV18|NA|TRBJ2-1
TGTGCCAGCTCATCCAGGTCCAGCGGGCTACCCTACAATGAGCAGTTCTTC
CASSSRSSGLPYNEQFF
>NA|TRBV7-9|once|TRBJ2-2
TGTGCCAGCAGCTTACCCCTAGGGGAGGCCTCCACCGGGGAGCTGTTTTTT
CASSLPLGEASTGELFF